This T cell receptor (beta chain) was captured in a study of sequential checkpoint blockade in melanoma. As for the study in general: Randomization was 1:1 between first-line nivolumab→ipilimumab and ipilimumab→nivolumab. After both sequences, patients received maintenance nivolumab. TCRβ was sequenced from DNA of 91 pretreatment tumors.

Sequenced by immunoSEQ multiplex PCR; TCRdb stores in-frame clones only, minus some. The table lists 15,000 to 20,000 clones, less than 30% of them singletons, with around 6.7% in the top ten. This clone was seen more than once but under ten times. The sample's treatment: randomized to nivolumab then ipilimumab (arm A) or the reverse (arm B). The sequencing here drew on tumor tissue (inferred from file names), taken from a patient given nivolumab and ipilimumab in sequence. This receptor was obtained from a human donor with melanoma.

The CDR3 DNA reads TGTGCCAGCAGCCGAAGTAGGGGAACTAATGAAAAACTGTTTTTT. Residues: CASSRSRGTNEKLFF. This chain connects TRBV28 to TRBJ1-4; D possibly corresponds to TRBD1 (5 bases). This CDR3 spans 15 amino acids. V was cut by 6 bases and J by 1 base, with 12 bases left in between. Germline V gives CDR1 MDHEN, CDR2 SYDVKM. The whole variable domain, remainder taken from reference TRBV28 and TRBJ1-4, is DVKVTQSSRYLVKRTGEKVFLECVQDMDHENMFWYRQDPGLGLRLIYFSYDVKMKEKGDIPEGYSVSREKKERFSLILESASTNQTSMYLCASSRSRGTNEKLFFGSGTQLSVL.